Below are 22 T cell receptor beta chains sequenced from a single sample in a study of shared clonotypes between healthy human individuals. Assay: immunoSEQ multiplex PCR; the TCRdb copy retains only in-frame clones and omits some. Of 2 million to 2.5 million clones in the sample, 80% to 95% were seen once. The sample comprised naive CD4+ T cells from PBMCs. As for subset: CD45RA+ positively selected. These receptors were collected from a man younger than 30 in good health. Some clones in this sample may be carry-over from other donors' samples.

The chain links TRBV5-1 to TRBJ2-5, with D uncertain. The CDR3 runs to 12 residues. V lost 5 bases and J lost 1, with 6 bases in between. Germline values: CDR1 SGHRS, CDR2 YFSETQ. This CDR3 is CASRKTQETQYF. The CDR3 DNA reads as TGCGCCAGCAGGAAAACCCAAGAGACCCAGTACTTC.

On this clone: Other nucleotide sequences from this sample produce the same CDR3. The chain recombines TRBV18 with TRBJ2-7; TRBD2 aligns across 10 bases. Unmatched junction bases numbered 1, after V lost 3 bases and J lost 2 bases. CDR3 size: 14 residues. Per germline, CDR1 KGHSH and CDR2 LQKENI. The CDR3 here is CASSPGTSAYEQYF. CDR3 DNA sequence: TGTGCCAGCTCACCCGGGACTAGCGCCTACGAGCAGTACTTC.

This clone has only one observation. V and J are TRBV6-6 and TRBJ1-2, with TRBD1 matching 7 bases. The CDR3 totals 15 residues. Trimming cost V 5 bases and J 8 bases; bases outside gene matches: 14. The germline V gene has CDR1 MNHNY and CDR2 SVGAGI (reference sequence). The CDR3 here is CASSTKQTGYRGYTF. In nucleotides, the CDR3 is TGTGCCAGCAGTACAAAGCAGACAGGGTACAGGGGCTACACCTTC.

The chain recombines TRBV27 with TRBJ2-5; tentatively, D is TRBD2 (6 bases). Deletions cut 4 bases from V and 4 bases from J, with 13 bases between. Germline V lookup: CDR1 MNHEY, CDR2 SMNVEV (reference sequence). The CDR3 runs 14 residues. In DNA, the CDR3 is TGTGCCAGCAGTTCATACGGGAGAGGAGAGACCCAGTACTTC. This translates into CASSSYGRGETQYF.

The rearrangement joins TRBV5-1 to TRBJ2-2; no definite D call. Trimming removed 4 bases at V and 0 bases at J, with 13 bases between. CDR1 and CDR2 (germline): SGHRS, YFSETQ. CDR3 length: 16 residues. CDR3 bases: TGCGCCAGCAGCCCCCCAGCAGGTACGAACACCGGGGAGCTGTTTTTT. Encoded protein: CASSPPAGTNTGELFF.

This chain connects TRBV9 to TRBJ2-5, with D possibly being TRBD1 (6 bases). Trimming cost V 3 bases and J 5 bases, with 17 bases left between them. This CDR3 spans 15 amino acids. Germline-derived CDR1 and CDR2 are SGDLS and YYNGEE. The CDR3, as DNA: TGTGCCAGCAGCGCCAGCGGACAGCCAGGGGAGACCCAGTACTTC. Translating it yields CASSASGQPGETQYF.

As for this clone: The identical CDR3 is also encoded by other nucleotide sequences in the sample. The chain is built from TRBV5-1 and TRBJ2-5, with D perhaps TRBD2 (6 bases). The germline CDR1 and CDR2 sequences are SGHRS and YFSETQ. The V and J ends lost 0 bases and 3 bases respectively, with 9 bases between them. The CDR3 length is 14 residues. Here the CDR3 reads CASSLVGGEETQYF. The CDR3 region has the DNA TGCGCCAGCAGCTTGGTAGGAGGGGAAGAGACCCAGTACTTC.

The count of this clone is one. Other nucleotide sequences in the sample specify the same CDR3. The chain combines TRBV19 with TRBJ1-1, with 9 bases fitting TRBD1. The CDR3 extends over 14 amino acids. The V gene end was trimmed by 6 bases and the J gene end by 0 bases; junction bases not matched to a gene: 2. Germline lookup yields CDR1 LNHDA and CDR2 SQIVND (reference sequence). The CDR3 DNA follows: TGTGCCAGTAGAGGACAGGGGATGAACACTGAAGCTTTCTTT. This encodes CASRGQGMNTEAFF.

As to this clone: In the same sample, other DNA sequences code for this CDR3. The V and J genes are TRBV18 and TRBJ2-1; D is ambiguous. The CDR3 covers 15 residues. Germline V gives CDR1 KGHSH, CDR2 LQKENI. V dropped 3 bases and J dropped 1 base, with 10 bases sitting between them. CDR3 coding DNA: TGTGCCAGCTCACCCAAAAGGTCGTCCTACAATGAGCAGTTCTTC. Protein sequence: CASSPKRSSYNEQFF.

The chain recombines TRBV14 with TRBJ2-7; 7 positions agree with TRBD1. J lost 2 bases, V lost 4 bases, and 8 bases had no gene match. Germline V lookup: CDR1 SGHDN, CDR2 FVKESK. The CDR3 totals 15 residues. The CDR3 nucleotides are TGTGCCAGCAGCCTTACCCGGGACAGACCCTACGAGCAGTACTTC. Amino acids: CASSLTRDRPYEQYF.

Concerning this clone itself: The sample holds other DNA sequences that translate to the same CDR3. The genes are TRBV11-2 and TRBJ1-1; no clear D gene. Per germline, CDR1 SGHAT and CDR2 FQNNGV. The CDR3 is 13 residues long. Trimming removed 2 bases from V and 0 bases from J, with 4 bases in between. CDR3 in DNA: TGTGCCAGCAGCTTACGATTGAACACTGAAGCTTTCTTT. It codes for CASSLRLNTEAFF.

The rearrangement uses TRBV19 and TRBJ1-2; maybe TRBD1 (5 bases). The germline V gene encodes CDR1 LNHDA and CDR2 SQIVND (reference sequence). V dropped 2 bases and J dropped 8 bases, with 12 bases sitting between them. The CDR3 totals 13 residues. The CDR3 here is CASSIRWGDGYTF. The CDR3 region has the DNA TGTGCCAGTAGTATAAGATGGGGGGACGGCTACACCTTC.

The J gene is TRBJ2-1, the V gene TRBV9; 8 bases line up with TRBD1. The germline V gene has CDR1 SGDLS and CDR2 YYNGEE. This CDR3 has 15 residues. Trimming took 3 bases from V and 7 from J; bases not matched to a gene: 9. CDR3 sequence reads: CASSERGQERNEQFF. CDR3 DNA: TGTGCCAGCAGCGAGAGGGGACAGGAACGAAATGAGCAGTTCTTC.

This clone appeared a single time. The chain couples TRBV18 to TRBJ2-2, with D maybe TRBD1 (5 bases). This CDR3 comprises 15 residues. V dropped 3 bases and J dropped 6 bases, with 14 bases sitting between them. Germline V gene sequence: CDR1 KGHSH, CDR2 LQKENI. CDR3 coding DNA: TGTGCCAGCTCACCGATGACAGAGCTGGCCGGGGAGCTGTTTTTT. Its protein is CASSPMTELAGELFF.

The chain joins TRBV7-2 to TRBJ1-1; tentatively, D is TRBD1 (5 bases). V lost 4 bases and J lost 0, with 12 bases in between. Germline V lookup: CDR1 SGHTA, CDR2 FQGNSA. The CDR3 extends over 15 amino acids. CDR3 residues: CASSSGAYMNTEAFF. CDR3 DNA sequence: TGTGCCAGCAGCTCCGGGGCCTACATGAACACTGAAGCTTTCTTT.

The gene calls are TRBV5-1 and TRBJ1-3; 8 bases fit TRBD1. The CDR3 contains 15 residues. From germline, CDR1 is SGHRS and CDR2 YFSETQ. Trimming at V came to 4 bases and at J to 4 bases, leaving 7 bases not matched to a gene. In DNA, the CDR3 is TGCGCCAGCAGCCCCGGACAGGGAGGCGGAAACACCATATATTTT. Translated: CASSPGQGGGNTIYF.

The chain uses TRBV7-2 and TRBJ2-5; 7 bases align to TRBD1. The CDR3 has 14 residues. Germline V lookup: CDR1 SGHTA, CDR2 FQGNSA. The junction had 5 bases not matched to a gene; V was cut back by 5 bases and J by 2 bases. The CDR3 spells CASSADRVQETQYF. The CDR3 bases are TGTGCCAGCAGCGCCGACAGGGTACAAGAGACCCAGTACTTC.

This clone was seen a single time. V and J are TRBV5-1 and TRBJ2-7; 14 bases are a match to TRBD2. Germline-derived CDR1 and CDR2 are SGHRS and YFSETQ. The CDR3 is 20 residues long. V shed 4 bases, J shed 0 bases, and the junction held 15 bases outside the gene matches. CDR3 nucleotides: TGCGCCAGCAGCCGACCCGGGGCCAGAGGGACTAGCGGGAGCTCCTACGAGCAGTACTTC. It yields the protein CASSRPGARGTSGSSYEQYF.

The V call is TRBV7-2, the J call TRBJ1-3; the match to TRBD1 covers 7 bases. In germline, CDR1 is SGHTA, CDR2 FQGNSA. Germline trimming cut 0 bases from V and 4 bases from J; bases unmatched to any gene: 0. The CDR3 sequence is 14 residues long. The CDR3 nucleotides are TGTGCCAGCAGCTTAGCACAGGGGGGAAACACCATATATTTT. Translation: CASSLAQGGNTIYF.

The chain combines TRBV5-4 with TRBJ1-1, with 8 bases lining up with TRBD1. V trimming: 0 bases; J trimming: 8 bases; junction bases outside the gene matches: 0. Germline values: CDR1 SGHNT, CDR2 YYREEE (reference sequence). The CDR3 is 12 amino acids. The CDR3 protein is CASSLGTGEAFF. As DNA, the CDR3 is TGTGCCAGCAGCTTGGGGACAGGGGAAGCTTTCTTT.

This clone is a singleton in its sample. As DNA, the CDR3 is TGTGCCAGCAGTTTTTTCGACCCGACGGTCCCGGGGCCCCAGCATTTT. Residues: CASSFFDPTVPGPQHF. The chain combines TRBV28 with TRBJ1-5; no definite D call. CDR3 length: 16 amino acids. The V gene's germline CDR1 is MDHEN and CDR2 SYDVKM. V gave up 3 bases and J gave up 9 bases, with 21 bases separating them. The full variable domain, rest sourced from reference TRBV28 and TRBJ1-5, is DVKVTQSSRYLVKRTGEKVFLECVQDMDHENMFWYRQDPGLGLRLIYFSYDVKMKEKGDIPEGYSVSREKKERFSLILESASTNQTSMYLCASSFFDPTVPGPQHFGDGTRLSIL.

The gene calls are TRBV29-1 and TRBJ1-2; D gene ambiguous. The V gene's germline CDR1 is SQVTM and CDR2 ANQGSEA. V lost 2 bases, J lost 9 bases, and 22 bases lay in between. This CDR3 contains 15 residues. Written as DNA, the CDR3 is TGCAGCGTTGAAAGCTCCCTGACATGGATGAGGAGCTACACCTTC. Translating gives CSVESSLTWMRSYTF.